This T cell receptor beta chain was identified in a study of cytomegalovirus exposure and HLA in healthy donors. The V gene's germline CDR1 is GTSNPN and CDR2 SVGIG (reference sequence). The V and J ends lost 2 bases and 9 bases, in that order; junction bases with no gene match: 4. The CDR3 is 12 amino acids. PCR primers comprised 60 Vbeta and 13 Jbeta primers. Profiling relied on immunoSEQ multiplex PCR, and the TCRdb table lists in-frame clones only, not all of them. The table lists about 150,000 clones, about 74% of them singletons. The chain links TRBV30 to TRBJ2-1, with TRBD1 matching 7 bases. The sequenced sample was PBMCs. The sequence was collected from a woman in her forties in good health and CMV-seronegative. CDR3 loop: CAWSLNRGEQFF. CDR3 DNA: TGTGCCTGGAGTCTAAACAGGGGTGAGCAGTTCTTC.